Listed here are 32 T cell receptor beta chains from one sample, sequenced in a study of blood T cell repertoires in COVID-19. The method was immunoSEQ multiplex PCR; TCRdb's version includes in-frame clones alone and lacks a portion of them. The table has 100,000 to 150,000 clones, approximately 74% seen once. The specimen sequenced was peripheral blood. The receptors here all came from an older woman with acute or convalescent COVID-19.

The rearrangement joins TRBV6-6 to TRBJ2-7; possibly TRBD1 for D (6 bases). V shed 6 bases and J shed 3 bases, with 12 bases lying between them. Germline CDR1 and CDR2: MNHNY and SVGAGI (reference sequence). The CDR3 extends over 13 amino acids. DNA of the CDR3: TGTGCCAGCAGCCCCGGACAGCTCTACGAGCAGTACTTC. Protein product: CASSPGQLYEQYF.

The gene calls are TRBV18 and TRBJ2-1; 9 nucleotides line up with TRBD2. Germline CDR1 is KGHSH and CDR2 is LQKENI. With V trimmed by 1 base and J by 4 bases, 5 bases remained unmatched. The CDR3 length is 16 residues. The CDR3 DNA reads as TGTGCCAGCTCACCACTACGAACTAGCGGGTACAATGAGCAGTTCTTC. Amino acids: CASSPLRTSGYNEQFF.

The V gene is TRBV2, the J gene TRBJ1-4; TRBD1 aligns across 7 bases. V gave up 4 bases and J gave up 0 bases; unmatched junction bases: 14. This CDR3 comprises 19 residues. Per the germline V gene, CDR1 is SNHLY and CDR2 is FYNNEI. The CDR3 loop reads CASSGKQGSFVATNEKLFF. The CDR3, as DNA: TGTGCCAGCAGTGGGAAACAGGGGTCCTTTGTTGCAACTAATGAAAAACTGTTTTTT.

The chain is built from TRBV19 and TRBJ1-6; 7 bases are shared with TRBD1. Germline trimming cut 1 base from V and 0 bases from J; bases unmatched to any gene: 9. The germline V gene encodes CDR1 LNHDA and CDR2 SQIVND (reference sequence). The CDR3 totals 19 residues. The DNA of the CDR3 is TGTGCCAGTAGTATAGTCAGCCGGACAGGAAGCTCCTATAATTCACCCCTCCACTTT. This gives the protein CASSIVSRTGSSYNSPLHF.

This clone was observed a few times. V and J are TRBV3-1 (or the pseudogene TRBV3-2) and TRBJ1-1; weak D call: TRBD1 (5 bases). V was clipped by 4 bases and J by 6 bases, with 18 bases between them. Germline assignment: CDR1 LGHDT and CDR2 YNNKEL (reference sequence). The CDR3 has 15 amino acids. In nucleotides, the CDR3 is TGTGCCAGCAGCCCCTTGGCGGGGCGGGTTTCTGAAGCTTTCTTT. Amino acid sequence: CASSPLAGRVSEAFF.

The rearrangement joins TRBV19 to TRBJ2-3; 7 bases are shared with TRBD2. V shed 6 bases, J shed 10 bases, and the junction held 16 bases outside the gene matches. Germline CDR1 and CDR2: LNHDA and SQIVND (reference sequence). The CDR3 is made up of 15 amino acids. In DNA form, the CDR3 reads TGTGCCAGTAGATCGGGCGGGAGTTTCAACCAGGCGCAGTATTTT. This encodes CASRSGGSFNQAQYF.

This clone was detected only a few times. The rearrangement uses TRBV29-1 and TRBJ2-7, with a tentative D call TRBD2 (5 bases). V lost 2 bases to trimming and J lost 5 bases, with 13 bases between them. Germline lookup yields CDR1 SQVTM and CDR2 ANQGSEA. The CDR3 consists of 13 residues. CDR3 sequence reads: CSVELGETHEQYF. The CDR3 region has the DNA TGCAGCGTTGAACTCGGGGAAACCCACGAGCAGTACTTC.

This clone was counted between two and nine times. V is TRBV27 and J is TRBJ2-4, with 10 bases matching TRBD2. J lost 8 bases, V lost 5 bases, and 12 bases had no gene match. The CDR3 length is 16 residues. Germline V gene data show CDR1 as MNHEY and CDR2 as SMNVEV (reference sequence). The CDR3 coding sequence is TGTGCCAGCAGTGTTAGCGGGGGGCCGATAAATGACATTCAGTACTTC. Translating it yields CASSVSGGPINDIQYF.

The V gene is TRBV19, the J gene TRBJ2-2, with D tentatively TRBD1 (6 bases). Germline V gives CDR1 LNHDA, CDR2 SQIVND (reference sequence). Trimming removed 3 bases from V and 0 bases from J, with 8 bases in between. The CDR3 runs 15 residues. The CDR3 loop is CASSMAGANTGELFF. CDR3 coding DNA: TGTGCCAGTAGTATGGCAGGGGCGAACACCGGGGAGCTGTTTTTT.

V usage is TRBV16 and J usage is TRBJ2-7; 11 positions agree with TRBD2. Trimming at V came to 2 bases and at J to 6 bases, leaving 12 bases not matched to a gene. The CDR3 has 17 amino acids. CDR1 and CDR2 from the germline V gene are KGHSY and FQNENV. CDR3 region: CASSQIGPIAGGSEQYF. Here the CDR3 DNA reads TGTGCCAGCAGCCAAATTGGCCCCATAGCGGGAGGGTCCGAGCAGTACTTC.

The chain is built from TRBV4-3 and TRBJ1-4; D is possibly TRBD1 (5 bases). Germline V lookup: CDR1 LGHNA, CDR2 YSLEER. V lost 0 bases, J lost 2 bases, and 7 bases lay in between. This CDR3 has 15 amino acids. CDR3 in amino acids: CASSQDRQTNEKLFF. For the CDR3, the DNA is TGCGCCAGCAGCCAAGATCGACAGACTAATGAAAAACTGTTTTTT.

The chain uses TRBV27 and TRBJ2-5; possible D gene TRBD2, 6 bases. V was cut by 4 bases and J by 5 bases, with 11 bases left in between. This CDR3 has 13 amino acids. Germline CDR1 reads MNHEY; CDR2 reads SMNVEV (reference sequence). The CDR3 DNA reads TGTGCCAGCAGTTGGAGACGGGGGGAGACCCAGTACTTC. Encoded protein: CASSWRRGETQYF.

The chain links TRBV11-2 to TRBJ2-2; 10 nucleotides match TRBD2. The V gene end was trimmed by 4 bases and the J gene end by 4 bases; junction bases not matched to a gene: 3. CDR1 and CDR2 from the germline V gene are SGHAT and FQNNGV. This CDR3 contains 15 residues. The CDR3 DNA reads TGTGCCAGCAGCTATACTAGCGGGACCACCGGGGAGCTGTTTTTT. Protein sequence: CASSYTSGTTGELFF.

The CDR3 bases are TGCGCCAGCAGTGTAACAGGGACCTACGAGCAGTACTTC. As protein: CASSVTGTYEQYF. V is TRBV10-2 and J is TRBJ2-7; perhaps TRBD1 as D (6 bases). V was cut by 4 bases and J by 2 bases, with 9 bases left in between. The germline V gene has CDR1 WSHSY and CDR2 SAAADI. The CDR3 contains 13 residues.

This sequence joins TRBV12-2 and TRBJ2-1; TRBD2, as called in the table, went unchecked against the DNA. TRBV12-2 is marked as a pseudogene. This CDR3 has 15 residues. As DNA, the CDR3 is TGTGCAAGTCGCTTAGAGCGGGGGGCTTACAATGAGCAGTTCTTC. It specifies CASRLERGAYNEQFF.

The rearrangement links TRBV19 to TRBJ1-2, with TRBD1 matching over 7 bases. The J segment lost 0 bases and the V segment lost 3 bases, leaving 4 bases of the junction unmatched. The CDR3 totals 15 residues. Germline CDR1 and CDR2: LNHDA and SQIVND (reference sequence). CDR3 region: CASSMRDRANYGYTF. CDR3 in DNA: TGTGCCAGTAGTATGAGAGACAGGGCTAACTATGGCTACACCTTC.

The chain recombines TRBV2 with TRBJ2-7; the match to TRBD1 covers 12 bases. The germline V gene encodes CDR1 SNHLY and CDR2 FYNNEI. Trimming took 6 bases from V and 2 from J; bases not matched to a gene: 2. There are 14 residues in the CDR3. The CDR3, as DNA: TGTGCCAGCAGGGGACAGGGGGCGGCCTACGAGCAGTACTTC. Its protein is CASRGQGAAYEQYF.

This rearrangement joins TRBV9 to TRBJ2-5, with TRBD2 as a possible D gene (6 bases). Germline-derived CDR1 and CDR2 are SGDLS and YYNGEE. CDR3 length: 14 residues. V was pared by 0 bases and J by 5 bases, with 11 bases between. CDR3 nucleotides: TGTGCCAGCAGCGTAGGCGGGGTGGGGGAGACCCAGTACTTC. It translates to CASSVGGVGETQYF.

This chain links TRBV2 with TRBJ2-1, with 7 nucleotides matching TRBD1. The CDR3 has 14 residues. The germline gives CDR1 SNHLY, CDR2 FYNNEI. The J segment lost 4 bases and the V segment lost 7 bases, leaving 7 bases of the junction unmatched. CDR3 residues: CASMDRSPYNEQFF. The CDR3 DNA reads as TGTGCCAGCATGGACAGGAGCCCTTACAATGAGCAGTTCTTC.

This clone was seen repeatedly, ten times or more. The rearrangement joins TRBV27 to TRBJ1-2; D gene uncertain. V was trimmed by 5 bases and J by 8 bases, leaving 15 bases between them. This CDR3 has 13 amino acids. CDR1 is MNHEY, CDR2 SMNVEV, per germline (reference sequence). Written as DNA, the CDR3 is TGTGCCAGCAGTCGGGAGCCACAGCGGGGCTACACCTTC. Its translation: CASSREPQRGYTF.

The rearrangement joins TRBV19 to TRBJ1-2, with 9 positions matching TRBD1. V lost 5 bases and J lost 5; bases outside the gene matches: 6. Germline CDR1 is LNHDA and CDR2 is SQIVND (reference sequence). The CDR3 covers 14 residues. CDR3 DNA sequence: TGTGCCAGTAGTCCGGGACAGGGACCATATGGCTACACCTTC. Protein product: CASSPGQGPYGYTF.

The chain combines TRBV27 with TRBJ1-1, with 7 nucleotides matching TRBD1. In germline, CDR1 is MNHEY, CDR2 SMNVEV (reference sequence). This CDR3 contains 18 residues. J lost 6 bases, V lost 6 bases, and 22 bases had no gene match. The CDR3 DNA reads as TGTGCCAGCAGCCAAGGCCTTCCCCGACAGGGATGGATCCCTGAAGCTTTCTTT. This encodes CASSQGLPRQGWIPEAFF.

The chain is built from TRBV6-4 and TRBJ1-2, with 8 bases identical to TRBD1. CDR1 MRHNA and CDR2 SNTAGT come from the germline V gene. The CDR3 covers 16 residues. The trim removed 6 bases at V and 6 bases at J, leaving 15 bases unmatched. The CDR3 nucleotides are TGTGCCAGCAGCCTTACCTCGGGACAGGAGGAACATGGCTACACCTTC. Its protein is CASSLTSGQEEHGYTF.

This clone is medium-sized in the sample. The chain uses TRBV7-8 and TRBJ2-7; 7 bases align to TRBD2. Looked up from germline, CDR1 is SGHVS and CDR2 is FQNEAQ. V was pared by 4 bases and J by 2 bases, with 17 bases of the junction left unmatched. This CDR3 is built from 18 residues. CDR3 sequence (DNA): TGTGCCAGCAGCTCTCCGGACGCCCAACGGGGGGTGGCCTACGAGCAGTACTTC. Protein product: CASSSPDAQRGVAYEQYF.

The chain links TRBV5-1 to TRBJ1-3, with D unclear. CDR1 and CDR2 (germline): SGHRS, YFSETQ. V shed 1 base and J shed 0 bases, with 14 bases lying between them. The CDR3 has 17 amino acids. In DNA form, the CDR3 reads TGCGCCAGCAGCTTGAGGAACGGGGAACGCTCTGGAAACACCATATATTTT. Its translation is CASSLRNGERSGNTIYF.

The CDR3 DNA is TGTGCCAGCAGGACGGACAGAACCTCCTATAATTCACCCCTCCACTTT. Protein: CASRTDRTSYNSPLHF. The rearrangement joins TRBV2 to TRBJ1-6, with D possibly TRBD1 on 6 matching bases. The CDR3 loop spans 16 amino acids. V was pared by 6 bases and J by 0 bases, with 12 bases between. Germline CDR1 is SNHLY and CDR2 is FYNNEI.

This chain joins TRBV4-3 and TRBJ2-5; D gene ambiguous. CDR1 and CDR2 (germline): LGHNA, YSLEER. Trimming stripped 0 bases from V and 2 bases from J, with 7 bases between. This CDR3 is built from 14 residues. The CDR3 DNA is TGCGCCAGCAGCCAAGATCTCGGGCAAGAGACCCAGTACTTC. Residues: CASSQDLGQETQYF.

Note on this clone: Other DNA sequences in this sample translate to the same CDR3. The chain recombines TRBV19 with TRBJ1-5, with D unresolved. Trimming left V 5 bases short and J 4 bases short, with 6 bases between. The CDR3 loop spans 12 amino acids. Germline V gene lookup returns CDR1 LNHDA and CDR2 SQIVND (reference sequence). CDR3 DNA: TGTGCCAGTAGTCTTAGAAATCAGCCCCAGCATTTT. Amino acids: CASSLRNQPQHF.

The V and J genes are TRBV12-3 or TRBV12-4 and TRBJ1-3; a weak D match, TRBD1 (6 bases). This CDR3 has 13 residues. Trimming took off 6 bases at V and 0 bases at J, with 6 bases between the two ends. Written as DNA, the CDR3 is TGTGCCAGCAGGGACAGCTCTGGAAACACCATATATTTT. Translating it yields CASRDSSGNTIYF.

The chain recombines TRBV5-4 with TRBJ1-6; 9 nucleotides line up with TRBD1. The germline V gene encodes CDR1 SGHNT and CDR2 YYREEE (reference sequence). CDR3 length equals 16 residues. With V trimmed by 4 bases and J by 7 bases, 9 bases remained unmatched. The CDR3: CASSLRRTGENSPLHF. CDR3 nucleotides: TGTGCCAGCAGCCTGCGGCGGACAGGGGAAAATTCACCCCTCCACTTT.

The gene calls are TRBV5-1 and TRBJ2-1; 12 bases are shared with TRBD2. J lost 6 bases, V lost 4 bases, and 14 bases had no gene match. The CDR3 runs 18 residues. From germline, CDR1 is SGHRS and CDR2 YFSETQ. The DNA of the CDR3 is TGCGCCAGCAGCCCCAGGGCCGCTAGCGGGGGGGCTGGCAATGAGCAGTTCTTC. This encodes CASSPRAASGGAGNEQFF.

This chain connects TRBV7-8 to TRBJ1-1; 7 bases agree with TRBD1. J gave up 7 bases and V 1 base, and 6 bases lay outside the gene matches. The CDR3 consists of 14 residues. Germline CDR1 SGHVS, CDR2 FQNEAQ. CDR3 protein: CASSLEGAGGEAFF. The CDR3, as DNA: TGTGCCAGCAGCTTAGAGGGGGCAGGAGGTGAAGCTTTCTTT.